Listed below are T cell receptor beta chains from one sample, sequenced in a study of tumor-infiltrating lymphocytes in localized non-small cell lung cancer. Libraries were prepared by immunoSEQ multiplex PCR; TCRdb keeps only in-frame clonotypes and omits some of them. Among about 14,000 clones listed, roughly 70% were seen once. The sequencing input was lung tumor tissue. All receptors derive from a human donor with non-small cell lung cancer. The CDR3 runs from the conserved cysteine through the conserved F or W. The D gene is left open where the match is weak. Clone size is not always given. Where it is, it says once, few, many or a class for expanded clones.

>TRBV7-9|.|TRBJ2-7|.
CASKSDHYEQYF
TGTGCCAGCAAGAGCGACCACTACGAGCAGTACTTC
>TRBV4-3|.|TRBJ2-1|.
CASSQDGSRSSYNEQFF
TGCGCCAGCAGCCAAGACGGAAGTAGGAGCTCCTACAATGAGCAGTTCTTC
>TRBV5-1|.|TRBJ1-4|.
CASSLSLATNEKLFF
TGCGCCAGCAGCCTCTCCCTTGCAACTAATGAAAAACTGTTTTTT
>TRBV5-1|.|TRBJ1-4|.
CASSVEGGPNEKLFF
TGCGCCAGCAGCGTAGAAGGGGGACCTAATGAAAAACTGTTTTTT
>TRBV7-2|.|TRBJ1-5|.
CASSLEGTTNQPQHF
TGTGCCAGCAGCTTAGAAGGCACAACGAATCAGCCCCAGCATTTT
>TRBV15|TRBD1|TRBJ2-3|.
CATSRVGRGTDTQYF
TGTGCCACCAGCAGAGTCGGCAGGGGGACAGATACGCAGTATTTT
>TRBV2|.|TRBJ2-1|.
CASILNAPGYNEQFF
TGTGCCAGCATTCTTAACGCCCCGGGATACAATGAGCAGTTCTTC
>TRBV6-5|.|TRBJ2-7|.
CASSYSGGTYEQYF
TGTGCCAGCAGTTACTCGGGCGGAACCTACGAGCAGTACTTC
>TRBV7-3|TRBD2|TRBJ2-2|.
CASSPGGSETGELFF
TGTGCCAGCAGCCCAGGCGGGAGTGAAACCGGGGAGCTGTTTTTT
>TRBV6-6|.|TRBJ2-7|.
CASSYSGDIYEQYF
TGTGCCAGCAGTTACTCGGGGGACATCTACGAGCAGTACTTC
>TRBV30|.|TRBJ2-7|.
CAWTLPGSSYEQYF
TGTGCCTGGACCCTCCCCGGGTCCTCCTACGAGCAGTACTTC
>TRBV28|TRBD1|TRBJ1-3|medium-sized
CASSLSGQVFNSGNTIYF
TGTGCCAGCAGTTTATCGGGACAGGTCTTCAACTCTGGAAACACCATATATTTT
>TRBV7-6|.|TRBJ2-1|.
CASSLQGKGYNEQFF
TGTGCCAGCAGCTTACAGGGCAAGGGGTACAATGAGCAGTTCTTC
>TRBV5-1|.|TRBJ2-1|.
CASRPYVGNEQFF
TGCGCCAGCAGACCCTACGTGGGCAATGAGCAGTTCTTC
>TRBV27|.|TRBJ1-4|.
CASSLNEGIGEKLFF
TGTGCCAGCAGTTTAAACGAGGGGATTGGTGAAAAACTGTTTTTT
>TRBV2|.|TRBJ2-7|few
CASRDEGEQYF
TGTGCCAGCAGGGACGAGGGGGAGCAGTACTTC
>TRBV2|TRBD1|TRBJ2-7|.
CASSEQGAGYEQYF
TGTGCCAGCAGTGAGCAGGGGGCTGGGTACGAGCAGTACTTC
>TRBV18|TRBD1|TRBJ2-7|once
CASSPSGQGREQYF
TGTGCCAGCTCACCCTCGGGACAGGGGCGAGAGCAGTACTTC
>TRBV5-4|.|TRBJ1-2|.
CASSPGVNYGYTF
TGTGCCAGCAGCCCCGGAGTTAACTATGGCTACACCTTC
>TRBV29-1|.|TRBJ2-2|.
CSVGQGFDTGELFF
TGCAGCGTTGGGCAGGGGTTTGATACCGGGGAGCTGTTTTTT
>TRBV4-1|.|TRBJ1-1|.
CASSQDLENTEAFF
TGCGCCAGCAGCCAAGATTTGGAGAACACTGAAGCTTTCTTT
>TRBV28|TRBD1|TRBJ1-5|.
CASSLCPTTGRSCPQHF
TGTGCCAGCAGTTTATGCCCGACGACAGGGCGGTCCTGCCCCCAGCATTTT
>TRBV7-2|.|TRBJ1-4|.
CASSFSAQNEKLFF
TGTGCCAGCAGCTTTTCGGCCCAAAATGAAAAACTGTTTTTT
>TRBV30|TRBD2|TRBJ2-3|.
CAWSALAGATDTQYF
TGTGCCTGGAGTGCCCTAGCGGGGGCCACAGATACGCAGTATTTT
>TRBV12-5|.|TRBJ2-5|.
CASGFGLALQETQYF
TGTGCTAGTGGTTTCGGGCTAGCGTTACAAGAGACCCAGTACTTC
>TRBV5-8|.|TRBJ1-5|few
CASSPGGRQPQHF
TGTGCCAGCAGCCCGGGAGGGCGTCAGCCCCAGCATTTT
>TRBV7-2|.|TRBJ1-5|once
CASSLSRQTNQPQHF
TGTGCCAGCAGCTTGTCCCGACAGACCAATCAGCCCCAGCATTTT
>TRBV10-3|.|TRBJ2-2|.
CAISESGWWAGELFF
TGTGCCATCAGTGAGTCTGGATGGTGGGCCGGGGAGCTGTTTTTT
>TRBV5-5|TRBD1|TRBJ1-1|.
CASSSGQGGYTEAFF
TGTGCCAGCAGCTCAGGACAGGGAGGATACACTGAAGCTTTCTTT